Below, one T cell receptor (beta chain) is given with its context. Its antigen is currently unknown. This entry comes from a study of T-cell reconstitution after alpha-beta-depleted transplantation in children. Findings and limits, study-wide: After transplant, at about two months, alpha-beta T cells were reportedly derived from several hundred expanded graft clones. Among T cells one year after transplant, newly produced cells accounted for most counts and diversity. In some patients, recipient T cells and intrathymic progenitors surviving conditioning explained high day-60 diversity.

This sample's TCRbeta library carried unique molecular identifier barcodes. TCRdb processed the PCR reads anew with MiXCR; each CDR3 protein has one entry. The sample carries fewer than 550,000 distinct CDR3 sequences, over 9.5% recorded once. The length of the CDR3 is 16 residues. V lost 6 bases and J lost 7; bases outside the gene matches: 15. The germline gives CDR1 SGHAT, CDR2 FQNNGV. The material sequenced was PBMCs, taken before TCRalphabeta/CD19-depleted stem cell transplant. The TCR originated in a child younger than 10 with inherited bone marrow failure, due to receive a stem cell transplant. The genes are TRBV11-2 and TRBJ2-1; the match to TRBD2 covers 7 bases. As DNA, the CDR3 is TGTGCCAGCAGTCCACGCCCGACTAGCACGGGGAATGAGCAGTTCTTC. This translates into CASSPRPTSTGNEQFF. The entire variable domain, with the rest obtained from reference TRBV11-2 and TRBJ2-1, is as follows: EAGVAQSPRYKIIEKRQSVAFWCNPISGHATLYWYQQILGQGPKLLIQFQNNGVVDDSQLPKDRFSAERLKGVDSTLKIQPAKLEDSAVYLCASSPRPTSTGNEQFFGPGTRLTVL.